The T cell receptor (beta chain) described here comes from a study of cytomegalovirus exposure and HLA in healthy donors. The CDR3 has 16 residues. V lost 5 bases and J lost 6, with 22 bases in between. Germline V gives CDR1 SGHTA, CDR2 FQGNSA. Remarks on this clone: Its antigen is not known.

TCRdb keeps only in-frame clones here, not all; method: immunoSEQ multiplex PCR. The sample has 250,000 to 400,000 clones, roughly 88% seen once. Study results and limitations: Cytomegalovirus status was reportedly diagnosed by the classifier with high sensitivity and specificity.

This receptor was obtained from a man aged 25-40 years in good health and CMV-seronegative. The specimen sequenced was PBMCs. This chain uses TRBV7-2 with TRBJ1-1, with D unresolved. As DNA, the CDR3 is TGTGCCAGCAGCAAAACGGGGTGGATACGGGCCCCTGAAGCTTTCTTT. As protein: CASSKTGWIRAPEAFF.